This is a list of T cell receptor beta chains from one sample in a study of Ad26.COV2.S vaccination and SARS-CoV-2 variants. Produced via immunoSEQ multiplex PCR; TCRdb's table is partial and in-frame only. Found here are about 680,000 clones, approximately 88% of them singletons; the top ten hold around 1.4%. Source: peripheral blood, taken in a trial of Ad26.COV2.S vaccine versus placebo. These receptors originate from a person aged 18-60 years who received the Ad26.COV2.S COVID-19 vaccine or a placebo. CDR3s leave out the opening cysteine and the closing phenylalanine or tryptophan.

V	CDR3
TRBV19	ASSIASFYGARTGDKQF
TRBV21-1	ASSNRDTFYEQY
TRBV19	ASSIERQLGEAF
TRBV7-9	ASSLALRATEPEAF
TRBV12-3/TRBV12-4	ASSYDGNYGYT
TRBV9	ASGATETGNTIY
TRBV19	ASSIRPLREQY
TRBV5-6	ASSLGEGPTYNEQF
TRBV7-9	ASSPSPGAAGYT
TRBV11-2	ASSLLPSGEQF
TRBV7-8	ASSRDGGGQPQH
TRBV2	ASRWGRETQY